The TCR beta chain described here comes from a study of OX40 agonist ivuxolimab in advanced cancers. Overall study results and limits: The study did not work out the antigen specificity of the expanded peripheral T cells.

Measured with immunoSEQ multiplex PCR; TCRdb has only the in-frame clones, and not every one. The data show around 51,000 clones, with 88% seen just once and 3.6% held by the top ten. This clone has a handful of counts. Its cognate antigen is unknown. The sequence was collected from an adult with an advanced solid tumor such as melanoma, head and neck, liver or kidney cancer. The sample in question was CD4+ or CD8+ T cells sorted from blood, obtained in a trial of the OX40 agonist ivuxolimab.

The CDR3 loop is CASSPLVVGNGEQYF. CDR3 bases: TGTGCCAGCTCACCACTGGTGGTAGGGAATGGAGAGCAGTACTTC. The chain links TRBV18 to TRBJ2-7; D gene uncertain. The V gene's germline CDR1 is KGHSH and CDR2 LQKENI. This CDR3 is 15 amino acids long. V was cut by 1 base and J by 7 bases, with 17 bases left in between.